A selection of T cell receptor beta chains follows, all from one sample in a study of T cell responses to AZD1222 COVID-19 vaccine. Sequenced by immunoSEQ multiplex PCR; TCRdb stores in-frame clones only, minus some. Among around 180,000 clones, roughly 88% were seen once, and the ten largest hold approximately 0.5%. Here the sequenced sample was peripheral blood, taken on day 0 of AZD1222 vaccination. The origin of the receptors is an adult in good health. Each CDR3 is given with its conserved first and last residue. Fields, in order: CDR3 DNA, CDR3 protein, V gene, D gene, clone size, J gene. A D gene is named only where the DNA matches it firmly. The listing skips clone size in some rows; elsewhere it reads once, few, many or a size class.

CDR3 DNA: TGTGCCAGCAGCGTACCGCATCACCCCGGGACAGGGGCCCCGGTAGAGCAGTTCTTC; CDR3 protein: CASSVPHHPGTGAPVEQFF; V gene: TRBV9; D gene: TRBD1; clone size: .; J gene: TRBJ2-1
CDR3 DNA: TGTGCCAGCAGCCCTTTGGACAGGGATTCCAATGAGCAGTTCTTC; CDR3 protein: CASSPLDRDSNEQFF; V gene: TRBV28; D gene: TRBD1; clone size: .; J gene: TRBJ2-1
CDR3 DNA: TGTGCCAGCAGGGCGACAGGAACGAACACTGAAGCTTTCTTT; CDR3 protein: CASRATGTNTEAFF; V gene: TRBV28; D gene: .; clone size: .; J gene: TRBJ1-1
CDR3 DNA: TGCGCCAGCAGCGGCGGGGCAGTTTATGGCTACACCTTC; CDR3 protein: CASSGGAVYGYTF; V gene: TRBV5-1; D gene: .; clone size: .; J gene: TRBJ1-2
CDR3 DNA: TGTGCCAGCAGCGTAGCACGGACTTCCTACGAGCAGTACTTC; CDR3 protein: CASSVARTSYEQYF; V gene: TRBV9; D gene: .; clone size: .; J gene: TRBJ2-7
CDR3 DNA: TGTGCCAGCAGTCGCTACGGACTCACTGATCAGCCCCAGCATTTT; CDR3 protein: CASSRYGLTDQPQHF; V gene: TRBV28; D gene: .; clone size: .; J gene: TRBJ1-5
CDR3 DNA: TGTGCCAGCAGTTTGTTAGGACAGGGGGCTGAAGCTTTCTTT; CDR3 protein: CASSLLGQGAEAFF; V gene: TRBV6-5; D gene: TRBD1; clone size: .; J gene: TRBJ1-1
CDR3 DNA: TGTGCCAGCAGCTTGGAGTGGGGGGCTTACGAGCAGTACTTC; CDR3 protein: CASSLEWGAYEQYF; V gene: TRBV5-4; D gene: .; clone size: .; J gene: TRBJ2-7
CDR3 DNA: TGTGCCAGCAGCCAAGGAAGCTTCTACAGGGGGCGCGGTTTGGATGGCTACACCTTC; CDR3 protein: CASSQGSFYRGRGLDGYTF; V gene: TRBV3-1/TRBV3-2; D gene: TRBD1; clone size: .; J gene: TRBJ1-2
CDR3 DNA: TGCGCCAGCAGCTTGACCGCGGGGACAGGGTCTGAGACCCAGTACTTC; CDR3 protein: CASSLTAGTGSETQYF; V gene: TRBV5-1; D gene: TRBD1; clone size: .; J gene: TRBJ2-5
CDR3 DNA: TGTGCCAGCAGCTTAGTTGGGGACAACTATGGCTACACCTTC; CDR3 protein: CASSLVGDNYGYTF; V gene: TRBV7-9; D gene: .; clone size: .; J gene: TRBJ1-2
CDR3 DNA: TGTGCCAGCAGCCCGGTTATCGGGTCCCACGAGCAGTACTTC; CDR3 protein: CASSPVIGSHEQYF; V gene: TRBV14; D gene: .; clone size: few; J gene: TRBJ2-7
CDR3 DNA: TGTGCTAGTGGTTTGGTTGCAGGGGGCAATCAGCCCCAGCATTTT; CDR3 protein: CASGLVAGGNQPQHF; V gene: TRBV12-5; D gene: .; clone size: .; J gene: TRBJ1-5
CDR3 DNA: TGTGCCACCTCCTTGTGGTCAGTCGACTCTGGGGCCAACGTCCTGACTTTC; CDR3 protein: CATSLWSVDSGANVLTF; V gene: TRBV5-8; D gene: .; clone size: .; J gene: TRBJ2-6
CDR3 DNA: TGTGCCAGCAGTCGGGCAGGGGGGAACTATGGCTACACCTTC; CDR3 protein: CASSRAGGNYGYTF; V gene: TRBV6-5; D gene: TRBD1; clone size: .; J gene: TRBJ1-2
CDR3 DNA: TGTGCCAGCAGCTTAGTGGTACAGGGTGCTGAAGCTTTCTTT; CDR3 protein: CASSLVVQGAEAFF; V gene: TRBV7-2; D gene: .; clone size: once; J gene: TRBJ1-1
CDR3 DNA: TGTGGACCCCTAGGATATGGCTACACCTTC; CDR3 protein: CGPLGYGYTF; V gene: TRBV11-1; D gene: .; clone size: once; J gene: TRBJ1-2
CDR3 DNA: TGCGCCAGCAGCCAGTACGGGACAGGTTTAGGGGAGACCCAGTACTTC; CDR3 protein: CASSQYGTGLGETQYF; V gene: TRBV4-3; D gene: TRBD1; clone size: .; J gene: TRBJ2-5
CDR3 DNA: TGCAGCGTTAACCCGGGACTCGGGAATGAGCAGTTCTTC; CDR3 protein: CSVNPGLGNEQFF; V gene: TRBV29-1; D gene: .; clone size: .; J gene: TRBJ2-1
CDR3 DNA: TGTGCCAGCAGCTCGGCGGGACCGAGATCTGGAAACACCATATATTTT; CDR3 protein: CASSSAGPRSGNTIYF; V gene: TRBV28; D gene: .; clone size: .; J gene: TRBJ1-3
CDR3 DNA: TGCGCCAGCAGCGCGGGATTACCTCCCTACGAGCAGTACTTC; CDR3 protein: CASSAGLPPYEQYF; V gene: TRBV5-1; D gene: .; clone size: .; J gene: TRBJ2-7
CDR3 DNA: TGTGCCACCAGCAGAGGGACCAGGGCAAACGAGCAGTACTTC; CDR3 protein: CATSRGTRANEQYF; V gene: TRBV15; D gene: .; clone size: .; J gene: TRBJ2-7
CDR3 DNA: TGTGCCAGCAGCTTGCAGGGACAGCGTTATGGCTACACCTTC; CDR3 protein: CASSLQGQRYGYTF; V gene: TRBV13; D gene: TRBD1; clone size: .; J gene: TRBJ1-2
CDR3 DNA: TGCGCCAGCAGTGCGGAGGCAGGGCATGACTATGGCTACACCTTC; CDR3 protein: CASSAEAGHDYGYTF; V gene: TRBV10-1; D gene: .; clone size: .; J gene: TRBJ1-2
CDR3 DNA: TGTGCCAGCAGTTTTGTCCCAATGTACTCTGGGGCCAACGTCCTGACTTTC; CDR3 protein: CASSFVPMYSGANVLTF; V gene: TRBV27; D gene: .; clone size: .; J gene: TRBJ2-6
CDR3 DNA: TGCGCCAGCAGCCCAACCGGGACAGGGGGCACCGACGAGCAGTACTTC; CDR3 protein: CASSPTGTGGTDEQYF; V gene: TRBV5-1; D gene: TRBD1; clone size: .; J gene: TRBJ2-7
CDR3 DNA: TGTGCCAGCAGTAGGGGGACAGGGGGCCTCAACGAGCAGTACTTC; CDR3 protein: CASSRGTGGLNEQYF; V gene: TRBV6-5; D gene: TRBD1; clone size: .; J gene: TRBJ2-7
CDR3 DNA: TGTGCCAGTACCTCATATTACGCATCGGACGGAAACTATGGCTACACCTTC; CDR3 protein: CASTSYYASDGNYGYTF; V gene: TRBV19; D gene: .; clone size: .; J gene: TRBJ1-2
CDR3 DNA: TGTGCCAGCAGTTTGGACAGGGCGGGTCAGCCCCAGCATTTT; CDR3 protein: CASSLDRAGQPQHF; V gene: TRBV28; D gene: TRBD1; clone size: .; J gene: TRBJ1-5
CDR3 DNA: TGTGCCAGCAGGCCGGGACAGCAAAATCAGCCCCAGCATTTT; CDR3 protein: CASRPGQQNQPQHF; V gene: TRBV28; D gene: TRBD1; clone size: .; J gene: TRBJ1-5
CDR3 DNA: TGTGCCAGCAGCGTTCTAGGGCTTAATTCACCCCTCCACTTT; CDR3 protein: CASSVLGLNSPLHF; V gene: TRBV9; D gene: .; clone size: .; J gene: TRBJ1-6
CDR3 DNA: TGTGCCAGTAGTCCCGGGACAGGGGTCTCCTACGAGCAGTACTTC; CDR3 protein: CASSPGTGVSYEQYF; V gene: TRBV19; D gene: TRBD1; clone size: .; J gene: TRBJ2-7
CDR3 DNA: TGTGCCAGCAGCCAGGGGAGCAATCAGCCCCAGCATTTT; CDR3 protein: CASSQGSNQPQHF; V gene: TRBV3-1/TRBV3-2; D gene: .; clone size: .; J gene: TRBJ1-5
CDR3 DNA: TGTGCCAGTAGTATCGGGACAGGGACGATCAATGAGCAGTTCTTC; CDR3 protein: CASSIGTGTINEQFF; V gene: TRBV19; D gene: TRBD1; clone size: .; J gene: TRBJ2-1
CDR3 DNA: TGCGCCAGCAGCCACCTCCTCGGGACAGGGCGCGAGCAGTACTTC; CDR3 protein: CASSHLLGTGREQYF; V gene: TRBV4-3; D gene: TRBD1; clone size: .; J gene: TRBJ2-7
CDR3 DNA: TGTGCCACCAGTGATACAGGGACTGGGGCCAACGTCCTGACTTTC; CDR3 protein: CATSDTGTGANVLTF; V gene: TRBV24-1; D gene: .; clone size: .; J gene: TRBJ2-6
CDR3 DNA: TGTGCCAGCAGTTGGAAGGGACAGATGAACACTGAAGCTTTCTTT; CDR3 protein: CASSWKGQMNTEAFF; V gene: TRBV6-5; D gene: TRBD1; clone size: .; J gene: TRBJ1-1
CDR3 DNA: TGTGCCAGCTCACCCGACTGGGCGGGTGGGGGCTACACCTTC; CDR3 protein: CASSPDWAGGGYTF; V gene: TRBV18; D gene: .; clone size: .; J gene: TRBJ1-2
CDR3 DNA: TGTGCCAGCAGCAAGGGACAGGGGGCGCGGGAGACCCAGTACTTC; CDR3 protein: CASSKGQGARETQYF; V gene: TRBV28; D gene: TRBD1; clone size: .; J gene: TRBJ2-5
CDR3 DNA: TGTGCCAGCAGCTCGGACATCCATCAGCCCCAGCATTTT; CDR3 protein: CASSSDIHQPQHF; V gene: TRBV5-5; D gene: .; clone size: once; J gene: TRBJ1-5
CDR3 DNA: TGTGCCAGTAGTATTAAGCGGTCTTACTCGCACTCTGGGGCCAACGTCCTGACTTTC; CDR3 protein: CASSIKRSYSHSGANVLTF; V gene: TRBV19; D gene: .; clone size: .; J gene: TRBJ2-6
CDR3 DNA: TGTGCCAGCAGTTCGGGACAGGGGGGAAAAGCTTTCTTT; CDR3 protein: CASSSGQGGKAFF; V gene: TRBV12-3/TRBV12-4; D gene: TRBD1; clone size: .; J gene: TRBJ1-1